This entry lists 20 T cell receptor beta chains sequenced from one sample in a study of T cells in Graves' hyperthyroidism and ophthalmopathy. Using RNA transcripts as the source, TCR beta CDR3 regions were amplified. Using the HTBI primer set, a first-round RT-PCR was run on the TCR CDR3. TCRdb ran MiXCR on the multiplex PCR reads and lists one entry per CDR3 protein. This table holds around 440,000 distinct CDR3 sequences, around 16% found once. The sample comprised blood. These receptors all come from a woman aged 18 to 35 with Graves' hyperthyroidism.

This clonotype was observed at least ten times. J is TRBJ1-2 and V is TRBV5-8, with D unclear. The CDR3 extends over 13 amino acids. Germline loops: CDR1 SGHTS, CDR2 YDEGEE. Trimming cost V 3 bases and J 9 bases, with 15 bases left between them. CDR3 nucleotide sequence: TGTGCCAGCAGCTCCCGTGGGCGTGACAGCTACACCTTC. It codes for CASSSRGRDSYTF.

There are many counts of this clonotype. This rearrangement joins TRBV28 to TRBJ1-2; 8 positions match TRBD1. The CDR3 sequence is 16 residues long. Trimming at V came to 4 bases and at J to 8 bases, leaving 15 bases not matched to a gene. Germline V gives CDR1 MDHEN, CDR2 SYDVKM. The CDR3 bases are TGTGCCAGCAGTTCCCCCTCCCTGGACAGGGTTCGGGGCTACACCTTC. This sequence encodes CASSSPSLDRVRGYTF.

This clonotype was counted at least ten times. The rearrangement links TRBV20-1 to TRBJ2-5, with D perhaps TRBD2 (6 bases). The germline V and J ends were trimmed by 6 bases and 3 bases, with 14 bases remaining between them. The CDR3 is made up of 13 amino acids. CDR1 and CDR2 (germline): DFQATT, SNEGSKA (reference sequence). This CDR3 reads CSARISGKETQYF. The DNA of the CDR3 is TGCAGTGCGAGGATTAGCGGAAAAGAGACCCAGTACTTC.

The chain links TRBV12-3 or TRBV12-4 to TRBJ1-1; TRBD1 matches 10 bases. J was trimmed by 4 bases and V by 5 bases; bases with no gene match: 7. CDR3 length: 15 residues. The CDR3 sequence is CASSRGGQGPTEAFF. The CDR3 DNA follows: TGTGCCAGCAGTCGGGGGGGACAGGGGCCCACTGAAGCTTTCTTT.

This clonotype came up many times. The V and J genes are TRBV12-5 and TRBJ2-1, with a possible D match to TRBD1 (5 bases). Deletions cut 6 bases from V and 6 bases from J, with 18 bases between. The CDR3 sequence is 15 residues long. Germline CDR1 LGHNT, CDR2 FRNRAP. The CDR3 DNA is TGTGCTAGTGGCGCGAACAGGAAGGCCAGCAATGAGCAGTTCTTC. Translated: CASGANRKASNEQFF.

A note on this clonotype: This may come from a read error, since a much larger clone is one base off. The chain links TRBV30 to TRBJ1-2, with D hard to call. This CDR3 region has 13 residues. The germline V gene has CDR1 GTSNPN and CDR2 SVGIG (reference sequence). Written as DNA, the CDR3 is TGTGCCTCCAACTCTGGGCTTAACTGTGGCTACACCTTC. It encodes CASNSGLNCGYTF.

This clonotype turned up a few times. The chain recombines TRBV6-1 with TRBJ2-7; D is uncertain. Germline lookup yields CDR1 MNHNS and CDR2 SASEGT. V lost 2 bases, J lost 3 bases, and 11 bases lay in between. This CDR3 is built from 14 residues. CDR3 sequence reads: CASSESVLIYEQYF. As DNA, the CDR3 is TGTGCCAGCAGTGAATCGGTTCTTATCTACGAGCAGTACTTC.

This clonotype was counted at least ten times. This chain joins TRBV6-1 and TRBJ1-2; D perhaps matches TRBD1 (5 bases). This CDR3 has 13 amino acids. V was clipped by 5 bases and J by 8 bases, with 15 bases between them. CDR1 and CDR2 (germline): MNHNS, SASEGT. The CDR3 nucleotides are TGTGCCAGCAGTAGGACGGGGGAAGGGGGCTACACCTTC. Translated, it gives CASSRTGEGGYTF.

This clonotype was found many times. The rearrangement joins TRBV7-2 to TRBJ1-2; no definite D call. V was clipped by 5 bases and J by 3 bases, with 13 bases between them. This CDR3 comprises 14 residues. Per the germline V gene, CDR1 is SGHTA and CDR2 is FQGNSA. The CDR3 spells CASSLPGLDYGYTF. The DNA for the CDR3 is TGTGCCAGCAGCCTGCCGGGGTTGGACTATGGCTACACCTTC. The entire variable domain, with the rest obtained from reference TRBV7-2 and TRBJ1-2, is as follows: GAGVSQSPSNKVTEKGKDVELRCDPISGHTALYWYRQSLGQGLEFLIYFQGNSAPDKSGLPSDRFSAERTGGSVSTLTIQRTQQEDSAVYLCASSLPGLDYGYTFGSGTRLTVV.

This clonotype has just a few counts. Just one base apart from a much larger clone, this may be a read error. J is TRBJ1-1 and V is TRBV10-3; 7 nucleotides line up with TRBD1. In germline, CDR1 is ENHRY, CDR2 SYGVKD. Germline trimming cut 6 bases from V and 3 bases from J; bases unmatched to any gene: 4. The length of the CDR3 is 13 residues. In DNA form, the CDR3 reads TGTGCCATCAGAGCAGGGGGAGACACTGAAGCTTTCTTT. This encodes CAIRAGGDTEAFF.

This clonotype occurred many times. This chain uses TRBV5-1 with TRBJ1-4; 9 bases align to TRBD1. The CDR3 extends over 19 amino acids. Germline lookup yields CDR1 SGHRS and CDR2 YFSETQ. V dropped 2 bases and J dropped 1; count of bases not matched to a gene: 12. Here the CDR3 DNA reads TGCGCCAGCAGCTTCAGTCCCGGGACAGGGACGAAAACTAATGAAAAACTGTTTTTT. Encoded protein: CASSFSPGTGTKTNEKLFF.

A word on this clonotype: The germline gene is not matched at one end of the junction; a read error may be the cause. This chain links TRBV11-2 with TRBJ2-2; D is perhaps TRBD2 (5 bases). The CDR3 loop spans 14 amino acids. The germline V gene encodes CDR1 SGHAT and CDR2 FQNNGV. The CDR3 is CASSFTTAGGELLF. The CDR3, as DNA: TGTGCCAGCAGTTTTACCACCGCCGGTGGGGAGCTGCTTTTT.

This clonotype has a count of ten or more. The chain couples TRBV6-1 to TRBJ2-1; 9 nucleotides line up with TRBD1. With V trimmed by 5 bases and J by 2 bases, 7 bases remained unmatched. CDR1 and CDR2 from the germline V gene are MNHNS and SASEGT. This CDR3 region has 16 residues. The CDR3 spells CASSFGTGRAYNEQFF. Written as DNA, the CDR3 is TGTGCCAGCAGTTTCGGGACAGGGAGGGCCTACAATGAGCAGTTCTTC.

This clonotype came up a few times. The CDR3 loop is CASSFRDRITNYGYTF. DNA of the CDR3: TGTGCCAGCAGCTTCCGGGACAGAATTACTAACTATGGCTACACCTTC. The chain recombines TRBV6-1 with TRBJ1-2, with 7 bases identical to TRBD1. Germline V gene lookup returns CDR1 MNHNS and CDR2 SASEGT. Losses at the gene ends were 6 bases for V and 0 bases for J; bases not matched to a gene: 10. The CDR3 is 16 amino acids.

Many counts were recorded for this clonotype. The chain recombines TRBV27 with TRBJ1-2; D possibly corresponds to TRBD1 (5 bases). Germline lookup yields CDR1 MNHEY and CDR2 SMNVEV (reference sequence). V was shortened by 5 bases and J by 5 bases, with 18 bases between the two germline ends. CDR3 length: 15 amino acids. CDR3 in amino acids: CASSASGPRGYGYTF. The CDR3 coding sequence is TGTGCCAGCAGTGCTTCGGGACCGCGGGGGTATGGCTACACCTTC.

This clonotype was counted at least ten times. This sequence joins TRBV29-1 and TRBJ2-1; the D is unclear. Trimming removed 3 bases from V and 4 bases from J, with 13 bases in between. Germline CDR1 SQVTM, CDR2 ANQGSEA. This CDR3 is 14 amino acids long. CDR3 sequence (DNA): TGCAGCGTTGACCGACCCAGGAGATACAATGAGCAGTTCTTC. As protein: CSVDRPRRYNEQFF.

This clonotype was counted many times. The chain is built from TRBV11-3 and TRBJ2-4, with 8 bases that match TRBD1. Germline V lookup: CDR1 SGHNT, CDR2 YENEEA. With V trimmed by 5 bases and J by 4 bases, 10 bases remained unmatched. The CDR3 loop spans 16 amino acids. In DNA form, the CDR3 reads TGTGCCAGCAGCCAGGGGGCGGGGACGGCGAAAAACATTCAGTACTTC. This gives the protein CASSQGAGTAKNIQYF.

In regard to this clonotype: One base away lies a much larger clone, so this may be a sequencing read error. This chain connects TRBV20-1 to TRBJ2-5; tentatively, D is TRBD1 (5 bases). Germline CDR1 and CDR2: DFQATT and SNEGSKA (reference sequence). The CDR3 contains 12 residues. V lost 7 bases to trimming and J lost 5 bases, with 14 bases between them. The CDR3 nucleotides are TGCAGTGATGACTTCAGGGCGGAGACCCAGTACTTC. As protein: CSDDFRAETQYF.

This clonotype has at least ten counts. V gene TRBV2 combines with J gene TRBJ1-2; the D is unclear. The CDR3 runs to 14 residues. Trimming pared 6 bases from V and 4 bases from J, leaving 15 bases between. The V gene's germline CDR1 is SNHLY and CDR2 FYNNEI. The CDR3 sequence: CASSDTPPTYGYTF. CDR3 nucleotides: TGTGCCAGCAGCGATACCCCACCCACCTATGGCTACACCTTC. Filled out from reference TRBV2 and TRBJ1-2, the complete variable domain reads EPEVTQTPSHQVTQMGQEVILRCVPISNHLYFYWYRQILGQKVEFLVSFYNNEISEKSEIFDDQFSVERPDGSNFTLKIRSTKLEDSAMYFCASSDTPPTYGYTFGSGTRLTVV.

This clonotype was detected only a few times. The chain is built from TRBV13 and TRBJ2-1; 14 bases are a match to TRBD2. The CDR3 length is 18 residues. The V segment lost 7 bases and the J segment 0 bases; nucleotides outside the gene matches: 8. Germline V gene sequence: CDR1 PRHDT, CDR2 FYEKMQ (reference sequence). The CDR3 DNA reads TGTGCCAGCAACGGGGGACTAGCGGGGGACAGCTCCTACAATGAGCAGTTCTTC. It encodes CASNGGLAGDSSYNEQFF.